Each of the 25 T cell receptor beta chains below was sequenced from the same sample in a study of spatial heterogeneity in lung cancer. TCRdb analysed the 5' RACE reads with MiXCR anew, one entry per CDR3 protein. The repertoire holds roughly 75,000 distinct CDR3 sequences, about an eighth seen once, with 7.2% in the top ten. Time point meaning: sample taken at primary tumor resection. Whole RNA came from tumor, nontumor lung or frozen PBMC and was sequenced without being sorted. The sample here was PBMCs, taken at surgery. These receptors originate from a male donor with early-stage non-small cell lung cancer.

This clonotype has at least ten counts. The chain is built from TRBV5-4 and TRBJ2-1; maybe TRBD2 (5 bases). The CDR3 covers 14 residues. The V and J ends lost 9 bases and 4 bases respectively, with 17 bases between them. Germline-derived CDR1 and CDR2 are SGHNT and YYREEE (reference sequence). The CDR3 spells CAIPGRESYNEQFF. In nucleotides, the CDR3 is TGTGCCATCCCCGGAAGGGAGAGTTACAATGAGCAGTTCTTC.

In its sample, this clonotype was seen a few times. The chain carries TRBV6-2 or TRBV6-3 and TRBJ1-5; unclear D gene. CDR3 length: 15 amino acids. V lost 8 bases and J 2 bases, leaving 16 bases between the germline ends. The germline gives CDR1 MNHEY, CDR2 SVGEGT. The chain's CDR3 is CASSPAGLGNQPQHF. In nucleotides, the CDR3 is TGTGCCAGCTCCCCGGCGGGTTTGGGCAATCAGCCCCAGCATTTT.

At least ten counts were recorded for this clonotype. The genes are TRBV12-3 or TRBV12-4 and TRBJ1-1; D is unclear. The CDR3 loop spans 12 amino acids. Deletions cut 5 bases from V and 4 bases from J, with 8 bases between. CDR3 residues: CASSIRGTEAFF. The CDR3 bases are TGTGCCAGCAGTATCCGGGGCACTGAAGCTTTCTTT.

This clonotype has ten or more counts. This rearrangement joins TRBV18 to TRBJ2-3; D unresolved. Between the trimmed V and J ends, which lost 3 bases and 0 bases, there was a span of 7 bases. CDR3 size: 14 residues. Per the germline V gene, CDR1 is KGHSH and CDR2 is LQKENI. CDR3 nucleotides: TGTGCCAGCTCACCGACTCATAGCACAGATACGCAGTATTTT. This sequence encodes CASSPTHSTDTQYF. Drawing the rest from reference TRBV18 and TRBJ2-3, the complete variable domain is NAGVMQNPRHLVRRRGQEARLRCSPMKGHSHVYWYRQLPEEGLKFMVYLQKENIIDESGMPKERFSAEFPKEGPSILRIQQVVRGDSAAYFCASSPTHSTDTQYFGPGTRLTVL.

This clonotype occurred a few times. The J gene is TRBJ2-7, the V gene TRBV6-5, with 7 bases identical to TRBD1. Germline values: CDR1 MNHEY, CDR2 SVGAGI. The CDR3 has 15 residues. V lost 0 bases and J lost 0; bases outside the gene matches: 2. CDR3 loop: CASSYSRDSSYEQYF. The CDR3 nucleotides are TGTGCCAGCAGTTACTCGAGGGACAGCTCCTACGAGCAGTACTTC.

This clonotype was seen a few times. The chain has TRBV7-2 and TRBJ1-2, with 7 bases lining up with TRBD1. Germline CDR1 is SGHTA and CDR2 is FQGNSA. This CDR3 comprises 14 residues. Losses at the gene ends were 5 bases for V and 7 bases for J; bases not matched to a gene: 10. The CDR3 sequence is CASSPDRRLGGYTF. For the CDR3, the DNA is TGTGCCAGCAGCCCGGACAGGCGGTTGGGTGGCTACACCTTC.

This clonotype was picked up a small number of times. The gene calls are TRBV5-4 and TRBJ2-6, with TRBD1 matching over 7 bases. The ends lost 0 bases at V and 2 bases at J; junction bases unmatched: 5. CDR3 length: 17 residues. Germline V gene lookup returns CDR1 SGHNT and CDR2 YYREEE (reference sequence). The CDR3 DNA reads TGTGCCAGCAGCTTGGATCCCACAGGGGCTGGGGCCAACGTCCTGACTTTC. Protein sequence: CASSLDPTGAGANVLTF.

This clonotype was seen many times. This chain joins TRBV28 and TRBJ1-4, with 10 bases matching TRBD1. Trimming at V came to 4 bases and at J to 4 bases, leaving 3 bases not matched to a gene. Germline V gives CDR1 MDHEN, CDR2 SYDVKM. The CDR3 extends over 15 amino acids. This CDR3 reads CASSWGTGDNEKLFF. CDR3 nucleotide sequence: TGTGCCAGCAGTTGGGGGACAGGGGATAATGAAAAACTGTTTTTT.

This rearrangement joins TRBV18 to TRBJ2-1, with 7 bases fitting TRBD1. The ends lost 8 bases at V and 8 bases at J; junction bases unmatched: 6. Germline V gives CDR1 KGHSH, CDR2 LQKENI. CDR3 length: 12 amino acids. CDR3 in amino acids: CASQTGIYEQFF. The CDR3 DNA sequence: TGTGCCAGCCAGACAGGGATCTATGAGCAGTTCTTC.

This clonotype has only a few counts. This chain joins TRBV7-6 and TRBJ2-7; 9 bases are a match to TRBD2. The CDR3 loop spans 15 amino acids. Germline values: CDR1 SGHVS, CDR2 FNYEAQ. Trimming cost V 2 bases and J 5 bases; bases outside gene matches: 7. CDR3 DNA sequence: TGTGCCAGCAGCTTAACTGGCGGGAGGGGAGACGAGCAGTACTTC. Translation gives CASSLTGGRGDEQYF.

This clonotype was recorded a few times. This CDR3 is CSAPPGQYQETQYF. The CDR3 nucleotides read TGCAGTGCCCCCCCGGGGCAGTACCAAGAGACCCAGTACTTC. This sequence joins TRBV20-1 and TRBJ2-5, with D perhaps given as TRBD1 or TRBD2 (5 bases each). V was clipped by 6 bases and J by 0 bases, with 14 bases between them. The CDR3 length is 14 residues. Germline V gene lookup returns CDR1 DFQATT and CDR2 SNEGSKA (reference sequence).

The table lists this clonotype with a few counts. The rearrangement joins TRBV2 to TRBJ1-1; D might be TRBD1 (5 bases). Germline V gives CDR1 SNHLY, CDR2 FYNNEI. CDR3 length: 15 residues. V lost 2 bases, J lost 0 bases, and 10 bases lay in between. CDR3 sequence (DNA): TGTGCCAGCAGTGAACGACAGACCATGAACACTGAAGCTTTCTTT. Amino acid sequence: CASSERQTMNTEAFF.

The chain combines TRBV19 with TRBJ1-5; TRBD1 matches at 11 bases. In germline, CDR1 is LNHDA, CDR2 SQIVND (reference sequence). The CDR3 length is 15 residues. Losses at the gene ends were 7 bases for V and 4 bases for J; bases not matched to a gene: 6. For the CDR3, the DNA is TGTGCCAGTACTCCGGGACAGGGGGATAATCAGCCCCAGCATTTT. Translated: CASTPGQGDNQPQHF. Full variable domain (rest looked up from reference TRBV19 and TRBJ1-5): DGGITQSPKYLFRKEGQNVTLSCEQNLNHDAMYWYRQDPGQGLRLIYYSQIVNDFQKGDIAEGYSVSREKKESFPLTVTSAQKNPTAFYLCASTPGQGDNQPQHFGDGTRLSIL.

This clonotype was picked up a small number of times. The rearrangement joins TRBV7-9 to TRBJ2-2; no clear D. The V and J ends lost 2 bases and 0 bases respectively, with 7 bases between them. Germline V CDR1 and CDR2: SEHNR, FQNEAQ (reference sequence). This CDR3 comprises 15 residues. The CDR3 nucleotides read TGTGCCAGCAGCTTAATACAGCCGAACACCGGGGAGCTGTTTTTT. It codes for CASSLIQPNTGELFF.

Relative to its sample, this clonotype is medium-sized. The genes are TRBV9 and TRBJ2-7; 7 bases agree with TRBD2. The germline CDR1 and CDR2 sequences are SGDLS and YYNGEE. V dropped 0 bases and J dropped 0; count of bases not matched to a gene: 0. This CDR3 has 14 residues. The CDR3 here is CASSVGGSSYEQYF. The CDR3 nucleotides are TGTGCCAGCAGCGTAGGCGGGAGCTCCTACGAGCAGTACTTC.

This clonotype has ten or more counts. This chain links TRBV20-1 with TRBJ2-7, with TRBD2 identical over 7 bases. The CDR3 is 13 residues long. The V segment lost 6 bases and the J segment 2 bases; nucleotides outside the gene matches: 7. From germline, CDR1 is DFQATT and CDR2 SNEGSKA (reference sequence). CDR3 nucleotides: TGCAGTGCCTCAAATGGGAGGGCCTACGAGCAGTACTTC. Its translation is CSASNGRAYEQYF.

The chain recombines TRBV29-1 with TRBJ1-1; no reliable D call. The CDR3 runs to 13 residues. V was trimmed by 2 bases and J by 0 bases, leaving 7 bases between them. The V gene's germline CDR1 is SQVTM and CDR2 ANQGSEA. The CDR3 reads CSVEQRVNTEAFF. The DNA for the CDR3 is TGCAGCGTTGAACAGAGGGTGAACACTGAAGCTTTCTTT.

The table lists this clonotype with many counts. V gene TRBV7-9 combines with J gene TRBJ2-2, with D tentatively TRBD2 (5 bases). Per the germline V gene, CDR1 is SEHNR and CDR2 is FQNEAQ (reference sequence). V lost 2 bases and J 1 base, leaving 8 bases between the germline ends. The CDR3 has 15 residues. The CDR3 sequence is CASSLSGGNTGELFF. In DNA, the CDR3 is TGTGCCAGCAGCTTATCCGGAGGGAACACCGGGGAGCTGTTTTTT.

By frequency in the sample, this clonotype is medium-sized. The chain carries TRBV5-1 and TRBJ2-5; D gene uncertain. Germline V CDR1 and CDR2: SGHRS, YFSETQ. CDR3 length equals 11 residues. Trimming removed 0 bases from V and 5 bases from J, with 2 bases in between. The CDR3 nucleotides read TGCGCCAGCAGCTTGGAGGAGACCCAGTACTTC. Amino acids: CASSLEETQYF.

In its sample, this clonotype was seen a few times. This chain joins TRBV10-3 and TRBJ2-2, with unresolved D. This CDR3 region has 14 residues. The germline CDR1 and CDR2 sequences are ENHRY and SYGVKD. Trimming stripped 0 bases from V and 1 base from J, with 3 bases between. The CDR3, as DNA: TGTGCCATCAGTGAGTCAGGGAACACCGGGGAGCTGTTTTTT. Translating it yields CAISESGNTGELFF.

This clonotype occurred a few times. The V gene is TRBV11-2, the J gene TRBJ1-2; TRBD1 agrees at 8 bases. CDR1 SGHAT and CDR2 FQNNGV come from the germline V gene. CDR3 length: 15 amino acids. After removal of 4 bases from V and 0 bases from J, the junction contained 4 bases not matched to a gene. This CDR3 is CASSSGQGSNYGYTF. The DNA for the CDR3 is TGTGCCAGCAGCTCAGGACAGGGCTCTAACTATGGCTACACCTTC.

There are a few counts of this clonotype. J is TRBJ2-4 and V is TRBV7-3; TRBD2 matches 8 bases. Per germline, CDR1 SGHTA and CDR2 FQGTGA. Unmatched junction bases numbered 4, after V lost 1 base and J lost 8 bases. CDR3 length: 14 amino acids. CDR3 amino acids: CASSLKGLGDIQYF. The CDR3 DNA follows: TGTGCCAGCAGCTTAAAGGGACTAGGGGACATTCAGTACTTC.

This clonotype was detected a few times. This chain links TRBV6-5 with TRBJ2-1; the D gene is possibly TRBD2 (5 bases). Germline V CDR1 and CDR2: MNHEY, SVGAGI. The CDR3 covers 14 residues. V lost 5 bases to trimming and J lost 7 bases, with 15 bases between them. CDR3 protein: CASSQSLAGNEQFF. DNA for the CDR3: TGTGCCAGCAGTCAATCGCTAGCCGGGAATGAGCAGTTCTTC.

This clonotype was observed a handful of times. The genes are TRBV2 and TRBJ1-1; D ambiguous. Per germline, CDR1 SNHLY and CDR2 FYNNEI. This CDR3 is built from 17 residues. Trimming cost V 2 bases and J 4 bases, with 20 bases left between them. The CDR3 loop reads CASSENNPSYMGTEAFF. The CDR3 bases are TGTGCCAGCAGTGAAAACAACCCGAGCTACATGGGCACTGAAGCTTTCTTT.

This clonotype was observed a handful of times. CDR3 sequence reads: CSALDRGTDTQYF. The CDR3 DNA reads as TGCAGCGCCTTGGACAGGGGAACAGATACGCAGTATTTT. This chain links TRBV29-1 with TRBJ2-3; 9 nucleotides agree with TRBD1. The CDR3 consists of 13 residues. Trimming at V came to 7 bases and at J to 3 bases, leaving 5 bases not matched to a gene. Germline V lookup: CDR1 SQVTM, CDR2 ANQGSEA.